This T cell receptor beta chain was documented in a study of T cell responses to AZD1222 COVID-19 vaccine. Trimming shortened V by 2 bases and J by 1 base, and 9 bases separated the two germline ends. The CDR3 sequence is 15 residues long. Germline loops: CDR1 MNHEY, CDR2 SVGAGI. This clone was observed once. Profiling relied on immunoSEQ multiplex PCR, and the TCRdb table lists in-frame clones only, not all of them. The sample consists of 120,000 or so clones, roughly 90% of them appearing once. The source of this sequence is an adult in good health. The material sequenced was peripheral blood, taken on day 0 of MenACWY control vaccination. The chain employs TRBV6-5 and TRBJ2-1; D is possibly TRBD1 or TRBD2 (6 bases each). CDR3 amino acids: CASSYRGTSYNEQFF. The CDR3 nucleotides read TGTGCCAGCAGTTACAGGGGGACTTCCTACAATGAGCAGTTCTTC.